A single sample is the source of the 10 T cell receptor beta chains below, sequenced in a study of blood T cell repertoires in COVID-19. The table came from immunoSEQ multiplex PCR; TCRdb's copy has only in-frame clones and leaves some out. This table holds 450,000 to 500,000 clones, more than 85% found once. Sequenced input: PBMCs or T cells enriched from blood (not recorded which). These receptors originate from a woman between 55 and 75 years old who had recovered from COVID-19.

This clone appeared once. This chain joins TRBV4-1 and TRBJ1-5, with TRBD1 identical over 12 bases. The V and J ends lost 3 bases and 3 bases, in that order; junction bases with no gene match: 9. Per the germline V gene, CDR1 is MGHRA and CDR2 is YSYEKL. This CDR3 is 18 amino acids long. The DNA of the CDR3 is TGCGCCAGCAGCCAGTTTGTTCCGGGACAGGGGGCCAATCAGCCCCAGCATTTT. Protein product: CASSQFVPGQGANQPQHF.

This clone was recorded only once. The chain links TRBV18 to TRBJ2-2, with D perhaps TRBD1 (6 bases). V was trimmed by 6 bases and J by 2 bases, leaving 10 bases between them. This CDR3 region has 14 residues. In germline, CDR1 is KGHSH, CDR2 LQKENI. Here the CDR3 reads CASSEQGNTGELFF. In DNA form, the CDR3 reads TGTGCCAGCTCGGAACAGGGCAACACCGGGGAGCTGTTTTTT.

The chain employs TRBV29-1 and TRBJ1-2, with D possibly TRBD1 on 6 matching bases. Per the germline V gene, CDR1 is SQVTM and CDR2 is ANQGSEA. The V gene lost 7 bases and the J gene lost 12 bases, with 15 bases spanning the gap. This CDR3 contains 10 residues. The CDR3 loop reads CSALGGAHTF. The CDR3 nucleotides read TGCAGCGCCCTAGGGGGGGCCCACACCTTC.

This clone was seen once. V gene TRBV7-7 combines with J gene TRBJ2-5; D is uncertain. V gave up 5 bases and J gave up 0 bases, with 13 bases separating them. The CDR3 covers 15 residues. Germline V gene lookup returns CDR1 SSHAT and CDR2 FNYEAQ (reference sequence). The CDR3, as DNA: TGTGCCAGCAGCCTTCGACATCACTACCAAGAGACCCAGTACTTC. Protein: CASSLRHHYQETQYF.

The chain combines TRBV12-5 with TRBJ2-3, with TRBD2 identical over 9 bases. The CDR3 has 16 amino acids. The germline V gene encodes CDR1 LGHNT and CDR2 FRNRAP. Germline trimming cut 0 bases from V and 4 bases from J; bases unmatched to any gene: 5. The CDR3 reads CASGLVGAGGPDTQYF. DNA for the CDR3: TGTGCTAGTGGTTTGGTAGGAGCGGGGGGCCCAGATACGCAGTATTTT.

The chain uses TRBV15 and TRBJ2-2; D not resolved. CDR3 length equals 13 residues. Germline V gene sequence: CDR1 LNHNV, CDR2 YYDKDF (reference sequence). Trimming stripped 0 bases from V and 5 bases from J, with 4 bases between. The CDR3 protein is CATSRERTGELFF. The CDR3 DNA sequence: TGTGCCACCAGCAGAGAGAGGACCGGGGAGCTGTTTTTT.

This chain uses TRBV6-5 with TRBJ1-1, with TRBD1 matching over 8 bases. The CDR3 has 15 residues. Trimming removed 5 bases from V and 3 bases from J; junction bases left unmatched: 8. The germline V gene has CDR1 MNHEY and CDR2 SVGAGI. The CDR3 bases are TGTGCCAGCAGTCTTCAACAGGGGGGGGACACTGAAGCTTTCTTT. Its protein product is CASSLQQGGDTEAFF.

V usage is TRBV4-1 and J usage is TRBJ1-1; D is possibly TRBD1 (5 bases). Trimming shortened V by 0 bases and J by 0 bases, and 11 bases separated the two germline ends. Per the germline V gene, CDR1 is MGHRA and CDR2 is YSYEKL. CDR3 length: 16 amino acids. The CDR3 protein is CASSQERRGLNTEAFF. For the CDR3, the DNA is TGCGCCAGCAGCCAAGAACGTCGGGGGTTGAACACTGAAGCTTTCTTT.

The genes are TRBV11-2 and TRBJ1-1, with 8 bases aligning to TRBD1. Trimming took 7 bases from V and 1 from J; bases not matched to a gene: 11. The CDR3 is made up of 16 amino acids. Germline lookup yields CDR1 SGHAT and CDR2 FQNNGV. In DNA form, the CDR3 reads TGTGCCAGCAACCCGGGACAGGTAGCTCCGAACACTGAAGCTTTCTTT. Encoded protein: CASNPGQVAPNTEAFF.

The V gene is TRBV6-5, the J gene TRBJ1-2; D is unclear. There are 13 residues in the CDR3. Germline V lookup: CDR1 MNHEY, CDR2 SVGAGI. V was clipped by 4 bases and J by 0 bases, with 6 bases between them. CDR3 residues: CASSSGSNYGYTF. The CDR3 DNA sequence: TGTGCCAGCAGTTCCGGGTCTAACTATGGCTACACCTTC.